Included here is one TCR beta chain sequence, with context. Its antigen is not identified. In the naive CD8 group, cells lacked CD45RO and were positively selected for CCR7, so terminally differentiated effector memory CD45RA+ cells were left out. These data belong to a study of shared clonotypes between healthy human individuals. About the study: CD8 memory received one plate per donor, CD8 naive two, CD4 memory three and CD4 naive three.

V lost 4 bases to trimming and J lost 8 bases, with 8 bases between them. This CDR3 is built from 11 residues. Looked up from germline, CDR1 is SNHLY and CDR2 is FYNNEI. Sorted-subset replicate PCR reactions contained roughly 200 ng DNA, corresponding to roughly 29,000 T cell genomes. Sequencing was performed with immunoSEQ multiplex PCR; in TCRdb, only in-frame clones are kept and a portion is missing. The table shows around 1.9 million clones, with 80% to 95% occurring only once. Whole-study results and caveats: The rarefaction results pointed to incomplete sorted-subset sequencing despite large depth. The four-donor shared clonotypes exceeded non-shared clonotypes in generation probability, with non-shared ones scoring lower.

Input material: naive CD8+ T cells from PBMCs. The chain combines TRBV2 with TRBJ1-2; D not resolved. This receptor was obtained from a young man in good health. Some clones in this sample may be carry-over from other donors' samples. CDR3 loop: CASSGRDGYTF. The CDR3 DNA follows: TGTGCCAGCAGTGGGCGAGACGGCTACACCTTC.